Below, 2 T cell receptor beta chains from the same sample are listed, as sequenced in a study of cytomegalovirus exposure and HLA in healthy donors. The study ran its PCR with 60 Vbeta and 13 Jbeta primers. Only in-frame clones appear in the TCRdb table, and some are missing; sequencing was by immunoSEQ multiplex PCR. The data show approximately 190,000 clones, around 84% seen once. The sequencing sample was made of PBMCs. Receptors originate from a man aged 40-49 years in good health and CMV-seropositive.

V and J are TRBV5-8 and TRBJ1-1; D ambiguous. The CDR3 length is 14 residues. With 0 bases removed from V and 0 bases from J, the gap between germline ends came to 6 bases. Germline lookup yields CDR1 SGHTS and CDR2 YDEGEE. Here the CDR3 reads CASSLGPVNTEAFF. The CDR3 coding sequence is TGTGCCAGCAGCTTGGGCCCAGTGAACACTGAAGCTTTCTTT.

The genes are TRBV5-4 and TRBJ2-7; D is ambiguous. V lost 2 bases, J lost 2 bases, and 14 bases lay in between. This CDR3 has 15 amino acids. The germline CDR1 and CDR2 sequences are SGHNT and YYREEE (reference sequence). CDR3 coding DNA: TGTGCCAGCAGCTTAAACCCTGGCGGCACCTACGAGCAGTACTTC. This translates into CASSLNPGGTYEQYF.